This T cell receptor beta chain was sequenced in a study of beta chain features in type 1 diabetes. Study-level background: No age, gender or cell yield differences were seen between patients and healthy donors. Study results and limitations: TCRB CDR3s were moderately but significantly shorter in Type 1 diabetes patients in all four CD4+ subsets. Because the template was cDNA, high-expressing cells might be over-represented.

cDNA synthesis used the whole RNA isolate, giving expressed TCRB sequences. Each sample of naive, central memory or regulatory T cells had, on average, roughly 3.6 million reads. Method: immunoSEQ multiplex PCR; TCRdb's copy keeps in-frame clones and lacks some. This sample has about 280,000 clones, with approximately 15% found just once. Notes on this clone: Its antigen is unknown.

The CDR3 contains 13 residues. Trimming pared 9 bases from V and 1 base from J, leaving 7 bases between. Germline V gene sequence: CDR1 MNHEY, CDR2 SVGAGI. Isolation of CD4+ naive, central memory, regulatory and stem cell-like memory cells was achieved by sorting via CD45RO/CCR7/CD25/CD127/CD95/CD27. This clonotype was obtained from a young man with type 1 diabetes. Material for sequencing was naive CD4+ T cells from blood. The chain employs TRBV6-5 and TRBJ2-6; unclear D gene. The chain's CDR3 is CASRGSGANVLTF. DNA for the CDR3: TGTGCCAGTCGAGGTTCTGGGGCCAACGTCCTGACTTTC.